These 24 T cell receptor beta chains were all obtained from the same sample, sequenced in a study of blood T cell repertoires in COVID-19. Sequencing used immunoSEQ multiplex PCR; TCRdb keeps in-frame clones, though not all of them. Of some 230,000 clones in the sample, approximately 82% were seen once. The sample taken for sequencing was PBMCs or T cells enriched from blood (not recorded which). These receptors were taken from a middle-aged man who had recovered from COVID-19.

For the CDR3, the DNA is TGCGCCAGCAGCCCAGGGGTTAGGGAAGAGGAGTTCTTC. Translated, it gives CASSPGVREEEFF. The chain links TRBV4-1 to TRBJ2-1; the D gene is possibly TRBD1 (6 bases). The CDR3 totals 13 residues. V lost 4 bases and J lost 14, with 18 bases in between. Germline values: CDR1 MGHRA, CDR2 YSYEKL.

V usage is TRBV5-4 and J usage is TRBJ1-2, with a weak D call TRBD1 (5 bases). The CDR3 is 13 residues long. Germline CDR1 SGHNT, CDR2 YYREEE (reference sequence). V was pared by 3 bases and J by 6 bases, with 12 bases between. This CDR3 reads CASSSVGGNGYTF. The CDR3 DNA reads TGTGCCAGCAGCTCCGTCGGGGGGAATGGCTACACCTTC.

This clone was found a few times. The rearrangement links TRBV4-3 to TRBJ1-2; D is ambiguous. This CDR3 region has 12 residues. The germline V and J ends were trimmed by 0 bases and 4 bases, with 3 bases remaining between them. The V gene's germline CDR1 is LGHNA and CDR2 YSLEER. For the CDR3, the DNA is TGCGCCAGCAGCCAAGACAGCTATGGCTACACCTTC. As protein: CASSQDSYGYTF.

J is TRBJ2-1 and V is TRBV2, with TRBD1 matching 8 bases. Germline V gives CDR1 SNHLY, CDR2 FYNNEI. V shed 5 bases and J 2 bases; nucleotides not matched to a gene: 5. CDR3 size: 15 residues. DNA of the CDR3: TGTGCCAGCAGTTATGGACAGGGAGCCTACAATGAGCAGTTCTTC. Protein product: CASSYGQGAYNEQFF.

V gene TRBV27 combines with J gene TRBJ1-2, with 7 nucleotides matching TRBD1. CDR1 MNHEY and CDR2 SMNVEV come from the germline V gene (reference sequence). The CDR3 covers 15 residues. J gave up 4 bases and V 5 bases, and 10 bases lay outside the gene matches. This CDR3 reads CASSPPGTVGYGYTF. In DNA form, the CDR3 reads TGTGCCAGCAGTCCCCCCGGGACAGTGGGCTATGGCTACACCTTC.

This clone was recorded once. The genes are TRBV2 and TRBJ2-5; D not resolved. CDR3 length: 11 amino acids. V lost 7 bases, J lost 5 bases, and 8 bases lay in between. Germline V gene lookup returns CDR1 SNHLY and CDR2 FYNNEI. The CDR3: CASNLRETQYF. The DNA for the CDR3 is TGTGCCAGCAATTTGCGGGAGACCCAGTACTTC.

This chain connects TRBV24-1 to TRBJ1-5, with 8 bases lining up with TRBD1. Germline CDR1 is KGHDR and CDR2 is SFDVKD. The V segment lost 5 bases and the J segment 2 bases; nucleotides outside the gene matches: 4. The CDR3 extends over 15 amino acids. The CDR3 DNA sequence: TGTGCCACCAGTGGTTCGACAGGGGGCAATCAGCCCCAGCATTTT. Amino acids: CATSGSTGGNQPQHF.

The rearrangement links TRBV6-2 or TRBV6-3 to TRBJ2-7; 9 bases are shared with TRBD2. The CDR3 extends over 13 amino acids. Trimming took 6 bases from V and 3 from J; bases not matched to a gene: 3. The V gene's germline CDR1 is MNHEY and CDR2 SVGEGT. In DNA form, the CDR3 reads TGTGCCAGCAGCCGACTAGCGGACTACGAGCAGTACTTC. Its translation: CASSRLADYEQYF.

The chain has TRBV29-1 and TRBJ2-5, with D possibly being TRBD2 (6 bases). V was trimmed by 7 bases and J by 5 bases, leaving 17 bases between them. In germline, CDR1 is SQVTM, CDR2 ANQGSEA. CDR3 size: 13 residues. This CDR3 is CSAWRGAGETQYF. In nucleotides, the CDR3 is TGCAGCGCCTGGAGGGGTGCAGGGGAGACCCAGTACTTC.

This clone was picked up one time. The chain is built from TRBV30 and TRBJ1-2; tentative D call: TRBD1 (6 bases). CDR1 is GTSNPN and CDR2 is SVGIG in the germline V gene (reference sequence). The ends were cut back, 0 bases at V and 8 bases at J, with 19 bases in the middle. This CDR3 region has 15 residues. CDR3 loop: CAWSVQGGPTVGYTF. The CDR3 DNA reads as TGTGCCTGGAGTGTACAGGGCGGCCCAACCGTCGGCTACACCTTC.

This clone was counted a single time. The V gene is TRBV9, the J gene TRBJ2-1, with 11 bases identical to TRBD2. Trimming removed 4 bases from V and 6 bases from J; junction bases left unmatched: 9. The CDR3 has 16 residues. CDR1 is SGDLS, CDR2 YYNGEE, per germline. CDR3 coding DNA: TGTGCCAGCAGCCCAAGCACTAGCGGGAGATTCAATGAGCAGTTCTTC. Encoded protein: CASSPSTSGRFNEQFF.

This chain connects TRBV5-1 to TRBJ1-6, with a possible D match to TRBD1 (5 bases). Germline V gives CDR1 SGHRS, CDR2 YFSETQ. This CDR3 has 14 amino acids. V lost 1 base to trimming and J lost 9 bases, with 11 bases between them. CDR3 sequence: CASSLTGTSSPLHF. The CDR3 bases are TGCGCCAGCAGCTTGACAGGAACAAGTTCACCCCTCCACTTT.

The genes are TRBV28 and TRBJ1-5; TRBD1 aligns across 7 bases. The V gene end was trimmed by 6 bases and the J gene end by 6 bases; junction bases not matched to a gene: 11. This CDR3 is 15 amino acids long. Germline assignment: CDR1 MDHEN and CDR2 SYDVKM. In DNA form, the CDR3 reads TGTGCCAGCAGGTCCAGGGACAGAATCGTTCAGCCCCAGCATTTT. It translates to CASRSRDRIVQPQHF.

The CDR3 DNA reads TGTGCCAGCAGCTCCCGCAGGGACTCCTACGAGCAGTACTTC. It encodes CASSSRRDSYEQYF. This rearrangement joins TRBV11-3 to TRBJ2-7, with D possibly TRBD1 on 5 matching bases. Germline V gene data show CDR1 as SGHNT and CDR2 as YENEEA. Trimming cost V 4 bases and J 0 bases, with 10 bases left between them. CDR3 length: 14 amino acids.

The CDR3 loop reads CASSWGQGNEKLFF. CDR3 bases: TGTGCCAGCAGCTGGGGACAGGGTAATGAAAAACTGTTTTTT. The rearrangement joins TRBV9 to TRBJ1-4; 9 bases line up with TRBD1. With V trimmed by 4 bases and J by 4 bases, 2 bases remained unmatched. Germline-derived CDR1 and CDR2 are SGDLS and YYNGEE. This CDR3 is built from 14 residues.

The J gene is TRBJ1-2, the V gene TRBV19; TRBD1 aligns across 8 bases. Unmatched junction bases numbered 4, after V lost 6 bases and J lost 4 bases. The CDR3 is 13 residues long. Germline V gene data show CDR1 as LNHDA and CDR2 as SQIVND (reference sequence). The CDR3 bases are TGTGCCAGTAGGCAGGGACAGGCCTATGGCTACACCTTC. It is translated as CASRQGQAYGYTF.

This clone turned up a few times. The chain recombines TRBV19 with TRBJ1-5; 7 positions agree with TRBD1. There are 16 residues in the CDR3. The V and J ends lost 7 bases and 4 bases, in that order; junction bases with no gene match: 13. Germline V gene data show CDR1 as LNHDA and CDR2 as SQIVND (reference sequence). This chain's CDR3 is CASNGRIGGKNQPQHF. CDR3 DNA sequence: TGTGCCAGTAATGGAAGGATAGGGGGCAAGAATCAGCCCCAGCATTTT.

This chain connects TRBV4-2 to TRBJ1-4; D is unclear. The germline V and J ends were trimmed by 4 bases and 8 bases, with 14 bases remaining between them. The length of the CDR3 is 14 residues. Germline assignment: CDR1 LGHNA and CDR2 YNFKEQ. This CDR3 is CASSPPLRGEKLFF. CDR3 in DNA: TGTGCCAGCAGCCCCCCCCTCCGGGGAGAAAAACTGTTTTTT.

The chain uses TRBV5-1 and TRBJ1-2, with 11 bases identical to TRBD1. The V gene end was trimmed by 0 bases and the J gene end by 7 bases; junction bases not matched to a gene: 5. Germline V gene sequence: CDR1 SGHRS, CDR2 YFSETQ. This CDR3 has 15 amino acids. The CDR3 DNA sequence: TGCGCCAGCAGCTTGGTAGGACAGGGGGCTAGTGGCTACACCTTC. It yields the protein CASSLVGQGASGYTF.

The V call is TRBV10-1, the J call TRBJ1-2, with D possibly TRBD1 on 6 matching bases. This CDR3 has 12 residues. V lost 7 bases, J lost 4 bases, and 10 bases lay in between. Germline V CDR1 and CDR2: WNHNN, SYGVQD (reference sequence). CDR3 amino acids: CASKTGCYGYTF. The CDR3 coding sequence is TGCGCCAGCAAAACAGGGTGCTATGGCTACACCTTC.

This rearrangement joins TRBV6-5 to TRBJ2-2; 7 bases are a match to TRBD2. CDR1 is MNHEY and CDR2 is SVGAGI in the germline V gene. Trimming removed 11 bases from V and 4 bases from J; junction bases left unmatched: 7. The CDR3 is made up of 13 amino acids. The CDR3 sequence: CAAAGFATGELFF. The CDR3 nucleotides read TGTGCCGCAGCGGGGTTCGCCACCGGGGAGCTGTTTTTT.

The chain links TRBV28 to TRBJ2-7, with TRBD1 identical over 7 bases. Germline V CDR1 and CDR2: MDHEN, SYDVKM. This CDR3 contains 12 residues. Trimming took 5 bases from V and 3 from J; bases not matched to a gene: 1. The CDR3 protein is CASSPGGYEQYF. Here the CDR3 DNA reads TGTGCCAGCAGTCCAGGGGGCTACGAGCAGTACTTC.

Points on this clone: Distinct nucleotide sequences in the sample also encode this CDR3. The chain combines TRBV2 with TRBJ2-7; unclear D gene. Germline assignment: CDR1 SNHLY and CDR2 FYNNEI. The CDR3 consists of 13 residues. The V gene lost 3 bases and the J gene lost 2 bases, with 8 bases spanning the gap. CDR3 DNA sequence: TGTGCCAGCAGTGACAGTATCACCTACGAGCAGTACTTC. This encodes CASSDSITYEQYF.

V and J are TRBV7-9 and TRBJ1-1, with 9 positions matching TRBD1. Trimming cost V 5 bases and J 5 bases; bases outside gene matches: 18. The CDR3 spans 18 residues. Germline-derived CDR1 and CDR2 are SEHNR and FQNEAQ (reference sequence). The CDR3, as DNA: TGTGCCAGCAGCCGAGACTCTGTTCACAGGGGGCTTCTTACTGAAGCTTTCTTT. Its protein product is CASSRDSVHRGLLTEAFF.